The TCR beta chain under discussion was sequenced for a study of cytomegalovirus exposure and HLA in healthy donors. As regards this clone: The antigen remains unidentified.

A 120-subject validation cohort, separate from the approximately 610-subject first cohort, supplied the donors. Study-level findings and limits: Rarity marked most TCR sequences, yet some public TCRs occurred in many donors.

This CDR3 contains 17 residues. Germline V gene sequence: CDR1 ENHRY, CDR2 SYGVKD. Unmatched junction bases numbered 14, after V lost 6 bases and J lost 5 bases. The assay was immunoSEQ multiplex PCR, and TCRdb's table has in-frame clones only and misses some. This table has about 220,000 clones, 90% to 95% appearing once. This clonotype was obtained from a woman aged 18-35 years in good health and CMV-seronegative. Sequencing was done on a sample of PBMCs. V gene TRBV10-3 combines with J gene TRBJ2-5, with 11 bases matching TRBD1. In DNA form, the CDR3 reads TGTGCCATCAGCGCGTTTCCGGGACAGGGGGATTGGGAGACCCAGTACTTC. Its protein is CAISAFPGQGDWETQYF.